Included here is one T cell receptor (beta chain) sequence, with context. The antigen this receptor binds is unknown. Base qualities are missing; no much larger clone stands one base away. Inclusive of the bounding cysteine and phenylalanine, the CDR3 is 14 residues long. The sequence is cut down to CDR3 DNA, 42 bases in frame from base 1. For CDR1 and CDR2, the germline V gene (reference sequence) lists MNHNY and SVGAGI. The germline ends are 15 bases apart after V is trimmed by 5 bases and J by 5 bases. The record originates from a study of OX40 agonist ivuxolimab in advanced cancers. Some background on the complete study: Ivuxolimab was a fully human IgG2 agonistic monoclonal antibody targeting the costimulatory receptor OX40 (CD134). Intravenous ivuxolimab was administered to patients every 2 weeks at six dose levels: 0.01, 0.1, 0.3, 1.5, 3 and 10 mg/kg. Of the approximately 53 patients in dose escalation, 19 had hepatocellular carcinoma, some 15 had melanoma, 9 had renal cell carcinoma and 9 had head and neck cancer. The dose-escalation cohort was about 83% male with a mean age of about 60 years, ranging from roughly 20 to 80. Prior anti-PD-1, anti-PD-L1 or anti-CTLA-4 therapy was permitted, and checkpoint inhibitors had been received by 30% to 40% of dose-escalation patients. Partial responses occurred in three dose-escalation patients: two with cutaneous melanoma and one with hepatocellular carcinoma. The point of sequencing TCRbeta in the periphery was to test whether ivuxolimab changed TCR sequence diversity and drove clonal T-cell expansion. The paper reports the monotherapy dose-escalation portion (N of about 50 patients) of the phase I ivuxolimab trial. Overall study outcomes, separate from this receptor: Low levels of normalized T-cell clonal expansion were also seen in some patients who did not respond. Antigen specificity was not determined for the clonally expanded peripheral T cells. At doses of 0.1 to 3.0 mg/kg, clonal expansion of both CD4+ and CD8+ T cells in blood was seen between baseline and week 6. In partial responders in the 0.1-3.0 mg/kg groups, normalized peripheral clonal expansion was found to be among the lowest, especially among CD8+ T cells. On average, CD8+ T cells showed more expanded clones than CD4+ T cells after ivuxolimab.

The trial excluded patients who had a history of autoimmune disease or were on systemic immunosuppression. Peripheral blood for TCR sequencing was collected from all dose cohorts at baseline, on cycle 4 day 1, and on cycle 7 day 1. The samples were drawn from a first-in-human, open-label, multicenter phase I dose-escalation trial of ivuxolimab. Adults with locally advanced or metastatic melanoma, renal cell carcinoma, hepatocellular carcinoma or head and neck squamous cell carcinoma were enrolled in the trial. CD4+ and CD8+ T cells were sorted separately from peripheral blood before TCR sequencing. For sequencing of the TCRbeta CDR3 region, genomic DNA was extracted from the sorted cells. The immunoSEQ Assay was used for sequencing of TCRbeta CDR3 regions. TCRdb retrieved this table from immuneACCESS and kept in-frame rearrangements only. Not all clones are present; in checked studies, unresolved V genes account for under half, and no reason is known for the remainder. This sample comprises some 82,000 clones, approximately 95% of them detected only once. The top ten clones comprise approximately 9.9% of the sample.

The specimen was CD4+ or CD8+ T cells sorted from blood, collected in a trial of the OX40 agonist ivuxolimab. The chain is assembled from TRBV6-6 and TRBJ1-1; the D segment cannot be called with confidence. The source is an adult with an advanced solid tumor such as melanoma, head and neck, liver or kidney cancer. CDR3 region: CASSQGLGGTEAFF. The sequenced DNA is TGTGCCAGCAGTCAAGGGCTGGGAGGGACTGAAGCTTTCTTT.